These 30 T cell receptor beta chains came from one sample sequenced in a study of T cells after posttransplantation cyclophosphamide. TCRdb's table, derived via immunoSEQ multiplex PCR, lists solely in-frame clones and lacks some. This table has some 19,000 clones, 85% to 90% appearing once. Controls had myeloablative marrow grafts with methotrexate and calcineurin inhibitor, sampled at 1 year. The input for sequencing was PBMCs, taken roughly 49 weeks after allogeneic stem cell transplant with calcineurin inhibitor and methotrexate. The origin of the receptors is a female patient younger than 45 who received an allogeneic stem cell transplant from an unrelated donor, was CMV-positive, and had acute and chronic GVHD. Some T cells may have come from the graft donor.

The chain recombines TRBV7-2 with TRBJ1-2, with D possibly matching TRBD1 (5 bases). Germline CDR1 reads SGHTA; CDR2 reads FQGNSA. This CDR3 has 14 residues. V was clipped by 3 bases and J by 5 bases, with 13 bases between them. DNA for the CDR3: TGTGCCAGCAGCTTTTATGACAGTAGTTATGGCTACACCTTC. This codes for CASSFYDSSYGYTF. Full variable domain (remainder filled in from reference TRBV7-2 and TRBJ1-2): GAGVSQSPSNKVTEKGKDVELRCDPISGHTALYWYRQSLGQGLEFLIYFQGNSAPDKSGLPSDRFSAERTGGSVSTLTIQRTQQEDSAVYLCASSFYDSSYGYTFGSGTRLTVV.

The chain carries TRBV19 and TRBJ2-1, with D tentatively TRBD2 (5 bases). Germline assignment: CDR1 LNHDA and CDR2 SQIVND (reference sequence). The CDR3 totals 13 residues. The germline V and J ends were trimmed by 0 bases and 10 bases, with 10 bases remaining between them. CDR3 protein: CASSIERVGEQFF. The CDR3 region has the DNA TGTGCCAGTAGTATAGAGAGGGTTGGGGAGCAGTTCTTC.

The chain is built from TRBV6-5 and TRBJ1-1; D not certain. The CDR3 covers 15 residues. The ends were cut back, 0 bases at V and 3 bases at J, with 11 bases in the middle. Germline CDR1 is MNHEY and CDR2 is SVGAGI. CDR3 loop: CASSYSSYPDTEAFF. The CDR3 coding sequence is TGTGCCAGCAGTTACTCGAGTTATCCGGACACTGAAGCTTTCTTT.

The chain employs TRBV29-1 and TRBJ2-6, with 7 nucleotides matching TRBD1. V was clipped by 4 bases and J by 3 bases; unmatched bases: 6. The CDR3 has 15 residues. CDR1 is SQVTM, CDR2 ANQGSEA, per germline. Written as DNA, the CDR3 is TGCAGCGTTGCCTTAAACAGGGGTGGGGCCAACGTCCTGACTTTC. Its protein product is CSVALNRGGANVLTF.

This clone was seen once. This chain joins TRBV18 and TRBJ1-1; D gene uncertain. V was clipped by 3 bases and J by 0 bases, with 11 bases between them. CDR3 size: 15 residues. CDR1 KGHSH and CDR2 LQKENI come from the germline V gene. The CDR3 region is CASSPGRGLNTEAFF. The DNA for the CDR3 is TGTGCCAGCTCACCGGGTAGAGGGCTGAACACTGAAGCTTTCTTT.

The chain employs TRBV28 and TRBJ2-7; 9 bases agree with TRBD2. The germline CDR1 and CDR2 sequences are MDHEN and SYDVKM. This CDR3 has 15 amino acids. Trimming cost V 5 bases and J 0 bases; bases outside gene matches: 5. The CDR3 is CASSAAGLASYEQYF. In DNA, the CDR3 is TGTGCCAGCAGTGCTGCGGGACTAGCCTCCTACGAGCAGTACTTC.

The CDR3 DNA sequence: TGTGCCAGCAGTGAGGACAGCGTAACATACGAGCAGTACTTC. Amino acids: CASSEDSVTYEQYF. V usage is TRBV6-1 and J usage is TRBJ2-7; tentative D call: TRBD1 (6 bases). Trimming removed 3 bases at V and 4 bases at J, with 13 bases between. Germline CDR1 MNHNS, CDR2 SASEGT. This CDR3 comprises 14 residues.

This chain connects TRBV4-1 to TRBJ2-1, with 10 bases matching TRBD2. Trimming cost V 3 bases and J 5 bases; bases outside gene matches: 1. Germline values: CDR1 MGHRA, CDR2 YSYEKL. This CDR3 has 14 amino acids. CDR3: CASSHTSGNNEQFF. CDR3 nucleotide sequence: TGCGCCAGCAGCCATACTAGCGGGAACAATGAGCAGTTCTTC.

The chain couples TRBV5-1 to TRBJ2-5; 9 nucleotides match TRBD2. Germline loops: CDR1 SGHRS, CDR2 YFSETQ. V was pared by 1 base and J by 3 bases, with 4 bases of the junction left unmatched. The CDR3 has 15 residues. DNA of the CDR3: TGCGCCAGCAGCTTGTTGGGCGGGAGGGAAGAGACCCAGTACTTC. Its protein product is CASSLLGGREETQYF.

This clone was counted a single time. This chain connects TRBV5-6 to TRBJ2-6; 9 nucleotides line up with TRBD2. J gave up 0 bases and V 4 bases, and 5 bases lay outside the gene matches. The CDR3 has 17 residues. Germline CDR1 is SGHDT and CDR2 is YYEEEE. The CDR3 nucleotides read TGTGCCAGCAGCCCGGGACTAGCCTTCTCTGGGGCCAACGTCCTGACTTTC. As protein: CASSPGLAFSGANVLTF. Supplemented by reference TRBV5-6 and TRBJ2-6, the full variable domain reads DAGVTQSPTHLIKTRGQQVTLRCSPKSGHDTVSWYQQALGQGPQFIFQYYEEEERQRGNFPDRFSGHQFPNYSSELNVNALLLGDSALYLCASSPGLAFSGANVLTFGAGSRLTVL.

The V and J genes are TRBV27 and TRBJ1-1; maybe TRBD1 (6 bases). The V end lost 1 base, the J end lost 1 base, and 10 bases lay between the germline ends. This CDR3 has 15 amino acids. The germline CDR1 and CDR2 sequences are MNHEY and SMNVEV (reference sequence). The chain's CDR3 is CASSLLPGQNTEAFF. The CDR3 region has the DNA TGTGCCAGCAGTTTATTGCCGGGACAGAACACTGAAGCTTTCTTT.

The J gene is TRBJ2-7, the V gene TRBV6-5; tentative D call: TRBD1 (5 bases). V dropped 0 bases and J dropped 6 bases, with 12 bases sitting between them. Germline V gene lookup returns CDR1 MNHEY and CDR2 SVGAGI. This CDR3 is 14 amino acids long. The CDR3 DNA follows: TGTGCCAGCAGTTACTCACGACACGACAGCGAGCAGTACGTC. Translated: CASSYSRHDSEQYV.

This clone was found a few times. CDR3 loop: CASSLMGQASYNEQFF. For the CDR3, the DNA is TGTGCCAGCAGTTTAATGGGACAGGCCTCCTACAATGAGCAGTTCTTC. V and J are TRBV27 and TRBJ2-1; TRBD1 matches 8 bases. The CDR3 contains 16 residues. V shed 2 bases, J shed 0 bases, and the junction held 3 bases outside the gene matches. Germline CDR1 and CDR2: MNHEY and SMNVEV (reference sequence).

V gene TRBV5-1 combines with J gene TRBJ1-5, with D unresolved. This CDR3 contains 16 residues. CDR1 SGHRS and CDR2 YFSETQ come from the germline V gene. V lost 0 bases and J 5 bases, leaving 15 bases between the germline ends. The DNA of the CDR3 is TGCGCCAGCAGCTTGGCTCCAGGACTTTTCGATCAGCCCCAGCATTTT. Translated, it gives CASSLAPGLFDQPQHF.

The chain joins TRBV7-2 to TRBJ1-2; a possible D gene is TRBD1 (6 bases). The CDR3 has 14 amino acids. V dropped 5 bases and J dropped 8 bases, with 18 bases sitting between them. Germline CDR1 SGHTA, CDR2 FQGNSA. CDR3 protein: CASSPATGTIGYTF. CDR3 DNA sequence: TGTGCCAGCAGCCCAGCGACAGGTACTATAGGCTACACCTTC.

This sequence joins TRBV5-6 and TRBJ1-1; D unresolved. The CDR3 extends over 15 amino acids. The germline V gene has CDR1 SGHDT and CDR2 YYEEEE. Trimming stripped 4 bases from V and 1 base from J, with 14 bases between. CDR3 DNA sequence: TGTGCCAGCAGCCCCTCCCCGAGTGCGAACACTGAAGCTTTCTTT. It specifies CASSPSPSANTEAFF.

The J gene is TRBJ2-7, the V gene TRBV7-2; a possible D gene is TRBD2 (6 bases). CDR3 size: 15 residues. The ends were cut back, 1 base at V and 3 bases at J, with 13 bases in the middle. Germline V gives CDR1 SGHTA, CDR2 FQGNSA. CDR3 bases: TGTGCCAGCAGCTTAGGAGGGACTGGTCTCTACGAGCAGTACTTC. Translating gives CASSLGGTGLYEQYF.

The CDR3 spells CATSRDGESADTQYF. The CDR3 region has the DNA TGTGCCACCAGCAGAGACGGAGAGTCCGCAGATACGCAGTATTTT. The chain recombines TRBV15 with TRBJ2-3; D gene unclear. Germline V gives CDR1 LNHNV, CDR2 YYDKDF (reference sequence). V shed 0 bases and J shed 4 bases, with 11 bases lying between them. The CDR3 spans 15 residues.

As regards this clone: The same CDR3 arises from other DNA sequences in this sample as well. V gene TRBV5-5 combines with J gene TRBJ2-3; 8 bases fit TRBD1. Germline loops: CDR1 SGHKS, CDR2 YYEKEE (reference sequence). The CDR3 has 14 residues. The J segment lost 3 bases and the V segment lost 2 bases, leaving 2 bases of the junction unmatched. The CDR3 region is CASSFQGATDTQYF. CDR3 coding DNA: TGTGCCAGCAGCTTCCAGGGGGCAACAGATACGCAGTATTTT.

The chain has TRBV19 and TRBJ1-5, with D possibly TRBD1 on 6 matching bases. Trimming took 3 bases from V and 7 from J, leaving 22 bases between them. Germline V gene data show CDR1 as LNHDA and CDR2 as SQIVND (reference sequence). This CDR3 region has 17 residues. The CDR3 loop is CASSMGRTGGKGQPQHF. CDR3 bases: TGTGCCAGTAGTATGGGACGGACGGGGGGCAAAGGGCAGCCCCAGCATTTT.

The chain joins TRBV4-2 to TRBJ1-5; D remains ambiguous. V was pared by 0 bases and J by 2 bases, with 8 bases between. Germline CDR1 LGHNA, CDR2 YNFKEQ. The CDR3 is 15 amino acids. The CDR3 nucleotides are TGTGCCAGCAGCCAAGACCGTCTTGGCAATCAGCCCCAGCATTTT. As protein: CASSQDRLGNQPQHF.

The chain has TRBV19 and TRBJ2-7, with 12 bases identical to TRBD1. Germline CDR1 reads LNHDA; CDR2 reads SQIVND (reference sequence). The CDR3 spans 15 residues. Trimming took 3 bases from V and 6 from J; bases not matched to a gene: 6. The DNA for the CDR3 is TGTGCCAGTAGTATCGGGACAGGGGGCATTGGCGAGCAGTACTTC. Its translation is CASSIGTGGIGEQYF.

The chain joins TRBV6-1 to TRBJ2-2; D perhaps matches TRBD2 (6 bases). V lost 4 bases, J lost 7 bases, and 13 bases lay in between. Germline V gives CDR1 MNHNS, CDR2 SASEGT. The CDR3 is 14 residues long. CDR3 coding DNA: TGTGCCAGCAGTGCCGGGGGACGCGTCGGGGAGCTGTTTTTT. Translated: CASSAGGRVGELFF.

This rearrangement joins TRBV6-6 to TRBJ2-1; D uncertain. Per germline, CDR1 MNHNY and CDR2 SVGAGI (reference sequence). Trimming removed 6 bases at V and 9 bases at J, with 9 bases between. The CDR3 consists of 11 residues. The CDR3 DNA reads TGTGCCAGCAGCTCCACTCCTGAGCAGTTCTTC. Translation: CASSSTPEQFF.

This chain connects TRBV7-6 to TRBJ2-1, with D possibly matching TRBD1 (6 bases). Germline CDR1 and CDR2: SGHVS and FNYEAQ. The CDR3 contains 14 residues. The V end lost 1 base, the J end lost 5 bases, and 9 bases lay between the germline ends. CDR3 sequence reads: CASSLGQADNEQFF. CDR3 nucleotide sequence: TGTGCCAGCAGCTTAGGACAGGCCGACAATGAGCAGTTCTTC.

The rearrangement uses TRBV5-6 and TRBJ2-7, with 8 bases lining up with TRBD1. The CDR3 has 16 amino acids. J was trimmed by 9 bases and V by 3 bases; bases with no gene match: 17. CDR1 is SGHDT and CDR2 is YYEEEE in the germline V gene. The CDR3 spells CASSSQQTGDLLRQYV. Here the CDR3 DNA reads TGTGCCAGCAGCTCTCAACAGACAGGGGACTTATTACGGCAGTACGTC.

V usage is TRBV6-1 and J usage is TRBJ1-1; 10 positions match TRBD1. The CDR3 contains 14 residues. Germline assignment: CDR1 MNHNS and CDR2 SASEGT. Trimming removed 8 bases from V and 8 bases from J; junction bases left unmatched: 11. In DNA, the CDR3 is TGTGCCAGCGTCCGACAGGGGGCGTTTTCAGAAGCTTTCTTT. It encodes CASVRQGAFSEAFF.

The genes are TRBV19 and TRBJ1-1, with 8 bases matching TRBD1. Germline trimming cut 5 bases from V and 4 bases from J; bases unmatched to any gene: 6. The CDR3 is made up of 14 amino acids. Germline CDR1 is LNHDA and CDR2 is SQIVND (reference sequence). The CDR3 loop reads CASSSRGLGTEAFF. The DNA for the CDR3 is TGTGCCAGTAGTTCCAGGGGGCTGGGCACTGAAGCTTTCTTT. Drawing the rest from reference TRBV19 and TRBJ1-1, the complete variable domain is DGGITQSPKYLFRKEGQNVTLSCEQNLNHDAMYWYRQDPGQGLRLIYYSQIVNDFQKGDIAEGYSVSREKKESFPLTVTSAQKNPTAFYLCASSSRGLGTEAFFGQGTRLTVV.

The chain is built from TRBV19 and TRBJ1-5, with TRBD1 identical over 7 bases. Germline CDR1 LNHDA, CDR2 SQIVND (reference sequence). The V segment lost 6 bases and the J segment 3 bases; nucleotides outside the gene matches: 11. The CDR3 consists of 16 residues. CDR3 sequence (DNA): TGTGCCAGTAGCCAATGGAGGGGGACAGTCAATCAGCCCCAGCATTTT. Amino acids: CASSQWRGTVNQPQHF.

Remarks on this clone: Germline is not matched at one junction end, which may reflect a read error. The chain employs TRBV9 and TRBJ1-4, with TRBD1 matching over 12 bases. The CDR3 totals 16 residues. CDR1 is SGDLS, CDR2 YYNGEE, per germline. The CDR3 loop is CASSVAGQGAKEKLFF. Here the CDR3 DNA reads TGTGCCAGCAGCGTAGCGGGACAGGGGGCTAAGGAAAAACTGTTTTTT.